The sequence of this TCR beta chain was determined in a study of cytomegalovirus exposure and HLA in healthy donors. Points from the study as a whole: HLA-A and HLA-B allele assignments for most subjects were reportedly predicted accurately using TCR beta sequences. An assumption of roughly uniform sequencing depth across donors underlay the presence/absence analyses. TCR beta V- and J-gene trimming was later associated with a missense DCLRE1C variant.

This PCR relied on a set of 60 Vbeta primers and 13 Jbeta primers. Original processing methods: An analysis that came later counted 80 million or so unique TCR beta chains, roughly 11 million shared. Sequenced by immunoSEQ multiplex PCR; TCRdb stores in-frame clones only, minus some. For V, J and clone size, that table is used; D and trimming come from the DNA. The top ten clones hold around 1.9% of a sample with about 140,000 clones, about 66% of them seen once. Points on this clone: What it recognizes is unknown.

The germline CDR1 and CDR2 sequences are SQVTM and ANQGSEA. This CDR3 has 16 residues. The receptor was isolated from a male donor in good health and CMV-seronegative. Sequences were obtained from PBMCs. This chain connects TRBV29-1 to TRBJ2-5; 9 bases agree with TRBD1. The DNA matches TRBJ2-7 better at its end, which makes the J call doubtful. CDR3 nucleotide sequence: TGCAGCGTTCGACGCGTCGAGGGACAGGGCTCCTACGAGCAGTACTTC. It yields the protein CSVRRVEGQGSYEQYF.